This T cell receptor (beta chain) was identified in a study of OX40 agonist ivuxolimab in advanced cancers. As for the study more broadly: The costimulatory receptor OX40 (CD134) was targeted by ivuxolimab, a fully human IgG2 agonistic monoclonal antibody. The point of sequencing TCRbeta in the periphery was to test whether ivuxolimab changed TCR sequence diversity and drove clonal T-cell expansion. Partial responses occurred in three dose-escalation patients, of whom one had hepatocellular carcinoma and two had cutaneous melanoma. The paper reports the monotherapy dose-escalation portion (N ≈ 52 patients) of the phase I ivuxolimab trial. Intravenous ivuxolimab was administered to patients every 2 weeks at six dose levels: 0.01, 0.1, 0.3, 1.5, 3 and 10 mg/kg. Of the roughly 51 dose-escalation patients, hepatocellular carcinoma was present in 19, melanoma in approximately 15, renal cell carcinoma in 9 and head and neck cancer in 9. In the dose-escalation cohort, 75% to 85% of patients were male, and the mean age was roughly 60 years with a range of roughly 20 to 80. Patients were allowed to have had prior anti-PD-1, anti-PD-L1 or anti-CTLA-4 therapy, and 30% to 40% of the dose-escalation patients had previously received checkpoint inhibitors.

Worth noting for this clone: There is no known antigen for this receptor. The sample holds no much larger clone one base away, and base qualities are not on file.

The investigation overall reported the following: The antigen specificity of the peripheral T cells that underwent clonal expansion was not determined. After ivuxolimab, CD8+ T cells had more expanded clones than CD4+ T cells on average. Low levels of normalized T-cell clonal expansion were also shown by some nonresponding patients. Partial responders in the 0.1-3.0 mg/kg groups had among the lowest normalized peripheral clonal expansion, especially among CD8+ T cells. Clonal expansion of both CD4+ and CD8+ blood T cells was observed from baseline to week 6 at doses 0.1 to 3.0 mg/kg.

Patients with a history of autoimmune disease or receiving systemic immunosuppression were excluded from the trial. Peripheral blood for TCR sequencing was collected from all dose cohorts at baseline, on cycle 4 day 1, and on cycle 7 day 1. Samples came from an open-label, multicenter, first-in-human phase I dose-escalation trial of ivuxolimab. Adults with locally advanced or metastatic melanoma, renal cell carcinoma, hepatocellular carcinoma or head and neck squamous cell carcinoma were enrolled in the trial. Before TCR sequencing, CD4+ T cells and CD8+ T cells were sorted from peripheral blood as separate populations. Genomic DNA was extracted from sorted cells for sequencing of the TCRbeta CDR3 region. TCRbeta CDR3 regions were sequenced using the immunoSEQ Assay. TCRdb retrieved this table from immuneACCESS and kept in-frame rearrangements only. Not all clones are present; in checked studies, unresolved V genes account for under half, and no reason is known for the remainder. This sample is represented by roughly 99,000 clones; 85% to 95% of them were singletons. 0.95% to 1.5% of the sample comes from the top ten.

Unmatched junction bases come to 2, with V trimmed by 1 base and J by 5 bases. The CDR3 covers 15 residues, taking in both the cysteine and the phenylalanine. The kept DNA is CDR3 alone, 45 bases in frame from the first base. The germline V gene encodes CDR1 SGHDT and CDR2 YYEEEE. This receptor was obtained from an adult with an advanced solid tumor such as melanoma, head and neck, liver or kidney cancer. The sequencing used CD4+ or CD8+ T cells sorted from blood, collected in a trial of the OX40 agonist ivuxolimab. The chain employs TRBV5-6 and TRBJ1-5; 11 central nucleotides agree with TRBD1. The CDR3 corresponds to CASSLLGQGDQPQHF. Here is the DNA: TGTGCCAGCAGCTTGTTGGGACAGGGGGATCAGCCCCAGCATTTT.